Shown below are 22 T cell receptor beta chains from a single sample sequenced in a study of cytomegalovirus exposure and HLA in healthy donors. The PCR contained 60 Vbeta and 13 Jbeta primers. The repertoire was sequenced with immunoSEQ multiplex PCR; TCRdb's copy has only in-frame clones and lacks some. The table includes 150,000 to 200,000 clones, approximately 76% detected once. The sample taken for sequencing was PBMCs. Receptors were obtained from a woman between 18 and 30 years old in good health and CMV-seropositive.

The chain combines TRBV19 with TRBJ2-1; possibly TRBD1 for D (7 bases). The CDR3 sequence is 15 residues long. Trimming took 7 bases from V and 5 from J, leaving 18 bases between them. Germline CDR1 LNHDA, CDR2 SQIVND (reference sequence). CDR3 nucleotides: TGTGCCAGTAATGCCCAGGGGGGCCGTAACAATGAGCAGTTCTTC. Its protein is CASNAQGGRNNEQFF.

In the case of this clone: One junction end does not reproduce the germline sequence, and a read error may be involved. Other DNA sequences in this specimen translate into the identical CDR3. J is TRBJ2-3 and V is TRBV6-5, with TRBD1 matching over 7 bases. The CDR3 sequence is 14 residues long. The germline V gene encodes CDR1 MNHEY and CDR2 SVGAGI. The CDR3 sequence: CASSRDSSTDTQYF. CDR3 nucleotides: TGCGCCAGCAGTCGGGACAGCAGCACAGATACGCAGTATTTT.

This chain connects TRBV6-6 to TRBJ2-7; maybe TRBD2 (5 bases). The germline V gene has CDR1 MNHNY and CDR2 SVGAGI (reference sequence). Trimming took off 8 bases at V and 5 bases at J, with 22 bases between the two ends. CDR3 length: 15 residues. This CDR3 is CASSQVRGSSHEQYF. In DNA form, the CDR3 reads TGTGCCAGCTCCCAGGTCCGCGGGTCCTCTCACGAGCAGTACTTC.

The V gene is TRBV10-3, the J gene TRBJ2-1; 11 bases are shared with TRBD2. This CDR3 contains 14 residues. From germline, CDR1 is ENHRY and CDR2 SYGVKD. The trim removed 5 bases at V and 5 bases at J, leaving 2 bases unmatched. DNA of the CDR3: TGTGCCATCAGTAGACTAGCGGGAAACAATGAGCAGTTCTTC. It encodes CAISRLAGNNEQFF.

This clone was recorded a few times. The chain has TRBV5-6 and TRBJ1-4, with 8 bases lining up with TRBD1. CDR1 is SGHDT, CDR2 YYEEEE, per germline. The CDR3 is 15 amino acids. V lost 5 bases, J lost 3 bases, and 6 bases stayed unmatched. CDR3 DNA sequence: TGTGCCAGCAGTTCTACGACAGGGGCTAATGAAAAACTGTTTTTT. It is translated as CASSSTTGANEKLFF.

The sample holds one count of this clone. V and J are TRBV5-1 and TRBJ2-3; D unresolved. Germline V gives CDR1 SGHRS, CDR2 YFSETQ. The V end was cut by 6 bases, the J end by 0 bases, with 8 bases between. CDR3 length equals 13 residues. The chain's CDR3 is CASNTVSTDTQYF. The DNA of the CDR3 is TGCGCCAGCAACACCGTTAGCACAGATACGCAGTATTTT.

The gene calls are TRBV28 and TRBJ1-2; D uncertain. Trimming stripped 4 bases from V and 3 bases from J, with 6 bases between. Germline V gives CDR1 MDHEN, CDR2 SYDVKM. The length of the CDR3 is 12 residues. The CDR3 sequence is CASSWADYGYTF. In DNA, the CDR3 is TGTGCCAGCAGTTGGGCAGACTATGGCTACACCTTC.

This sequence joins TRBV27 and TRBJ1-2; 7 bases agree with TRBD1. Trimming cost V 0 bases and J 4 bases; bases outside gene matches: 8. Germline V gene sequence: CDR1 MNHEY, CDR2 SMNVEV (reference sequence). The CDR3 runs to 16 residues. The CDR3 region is CASSLSTSTGTYGYTF. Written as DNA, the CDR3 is TGTGCCAGCAGTTTATCAACCTCGACAGGGACCTATGGCTACACCTTC.

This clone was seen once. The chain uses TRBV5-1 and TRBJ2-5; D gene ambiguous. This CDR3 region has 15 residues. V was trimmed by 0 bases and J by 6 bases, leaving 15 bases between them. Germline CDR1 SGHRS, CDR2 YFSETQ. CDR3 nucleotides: TGCGCCAGCAGCTTGGCGTCACTCGTACGTAAGACCCAGTACTTC. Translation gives CASSLASLVRKTQYF.

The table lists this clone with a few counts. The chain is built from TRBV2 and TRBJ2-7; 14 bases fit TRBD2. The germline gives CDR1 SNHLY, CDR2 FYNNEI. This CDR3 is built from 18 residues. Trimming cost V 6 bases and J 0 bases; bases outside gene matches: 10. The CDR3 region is CASSLTGLAGGFSYEQYF. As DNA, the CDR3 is TGTGCCAGCAGCTTAACCGGACTAGCGGGGGGATTCTCCTACGAGCAGTACTTC.

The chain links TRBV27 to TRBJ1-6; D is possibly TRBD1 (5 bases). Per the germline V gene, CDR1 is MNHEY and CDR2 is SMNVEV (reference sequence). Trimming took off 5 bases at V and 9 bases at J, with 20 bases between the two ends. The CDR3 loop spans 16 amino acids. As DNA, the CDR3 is TGTGCCAGCAGTAGCCCCTGGGGGGGAGGAGGTTCACCCCTCCACTTT. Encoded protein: CASSSPWGGGGSPLHF.

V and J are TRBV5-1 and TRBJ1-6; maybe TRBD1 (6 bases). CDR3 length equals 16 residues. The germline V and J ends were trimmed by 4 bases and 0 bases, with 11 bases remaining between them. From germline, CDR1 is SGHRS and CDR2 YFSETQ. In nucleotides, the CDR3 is TGCGCCAGCAGCCTTACAGGGTCCTCCTATAATTCACCCCTCCACTTT. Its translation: CASSLTGSSYNSPLHF.

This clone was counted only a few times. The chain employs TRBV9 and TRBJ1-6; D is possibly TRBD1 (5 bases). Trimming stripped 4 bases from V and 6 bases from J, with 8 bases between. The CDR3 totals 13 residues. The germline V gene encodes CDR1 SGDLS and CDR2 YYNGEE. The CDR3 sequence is CASSPGLNSPLHF. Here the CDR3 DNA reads TGTGCCAGCAGCCCAGGGCTTAATTCACCCCTCCACTTT.

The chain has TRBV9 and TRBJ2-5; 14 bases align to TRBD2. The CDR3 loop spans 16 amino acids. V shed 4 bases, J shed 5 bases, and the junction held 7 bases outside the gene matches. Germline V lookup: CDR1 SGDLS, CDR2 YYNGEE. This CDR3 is CASSPQGLAGVETQYF. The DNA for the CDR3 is TGTGCCAGCAGCCCACAGGGACTAGCGGGGGTCGAGACCCAGTACTTC.

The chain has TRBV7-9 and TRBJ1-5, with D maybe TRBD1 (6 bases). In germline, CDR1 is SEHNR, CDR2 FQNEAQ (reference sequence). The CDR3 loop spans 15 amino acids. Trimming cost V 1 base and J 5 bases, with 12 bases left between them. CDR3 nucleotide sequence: TGTGCCAGCAGCTTAGGGGCTGGGGGCCATCAGCCCCAGCATTTT. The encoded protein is CASSLGAGGHQPQHF. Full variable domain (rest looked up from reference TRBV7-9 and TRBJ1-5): DTGVSQNPRHKITKRGQNVTFRCDPISEHNRLYWYRQTLGQGPEFLTYFQNEAQLEKSRLLSDRFSAERPKGSFSTLEIQRTEQGDSAMYLCASSLGAGGHQPQHFGDGTRLSIL.

This CDR3 reads CASSWSGGSSGELFF. DNA for the CDR3: TGTGCCAGCAGTTGGTCAGGGGGTAGCTCCGGGGAGCTGTTTTTT. The gene calls are TRBV6-5 and TRBJ2-2; 7 positions match TRBD1. The germline CDR1 and CDR2 sequences are MNHEY and SVGAGI. The trim removed 4 bases at V and 6 bases at J, leaving 8 bases unmatched. The CDR3 consists of 15 residues.

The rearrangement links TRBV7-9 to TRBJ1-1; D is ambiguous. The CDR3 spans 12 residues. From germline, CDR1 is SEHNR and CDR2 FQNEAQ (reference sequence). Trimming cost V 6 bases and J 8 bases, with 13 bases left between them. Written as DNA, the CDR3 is TGTGCCAGCAGTGTTGTGGAGACCGAAGCTTTCTTT. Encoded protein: CASSVVETEAFF.

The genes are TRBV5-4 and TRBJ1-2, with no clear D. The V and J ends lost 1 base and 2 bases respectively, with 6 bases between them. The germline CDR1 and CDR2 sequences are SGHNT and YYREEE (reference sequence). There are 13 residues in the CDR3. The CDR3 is CASSLPGNYGYTF. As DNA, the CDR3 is TGTGCCAGCAGCTTGCCGGGGAACTATGGCTACACCTTC.

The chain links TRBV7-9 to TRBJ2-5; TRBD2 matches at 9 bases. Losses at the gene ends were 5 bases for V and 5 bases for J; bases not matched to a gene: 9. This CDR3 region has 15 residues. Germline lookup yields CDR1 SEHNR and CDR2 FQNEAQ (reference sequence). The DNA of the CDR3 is TGTGCCAGCAGCATCTTTAGCGGGGGCCGGGAGACCCAGTACTTC. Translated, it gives CASSIFSGGRETQYF.

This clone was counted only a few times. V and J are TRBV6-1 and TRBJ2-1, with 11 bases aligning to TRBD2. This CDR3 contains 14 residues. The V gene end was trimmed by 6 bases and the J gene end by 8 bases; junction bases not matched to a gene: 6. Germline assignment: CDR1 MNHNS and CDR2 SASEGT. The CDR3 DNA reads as TGTGCCAGCAGGATAGCGGGGGGGCTCGATGAGCAGTTCTTC. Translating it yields CASRIAGGLDEQFF.

The CDR3 reads CASSSQAAGGINTEAFF. CDR3 sequence (DNA): TGCGCCAGCAGCTCCCAGGCGGCGGGGGGGATCAACACTGAAGCTTTCTTT. This chain joins TRBV4-1 and TRBJ1-1; D may be TRBD1 (5 bases). The V end was cut by 5 bases, the J end by 2 bases, with 21 bases between. This CDR3 is 17 amino acids long. Germline values: CDR1 MGHRA, CDR2 YSYEKL.

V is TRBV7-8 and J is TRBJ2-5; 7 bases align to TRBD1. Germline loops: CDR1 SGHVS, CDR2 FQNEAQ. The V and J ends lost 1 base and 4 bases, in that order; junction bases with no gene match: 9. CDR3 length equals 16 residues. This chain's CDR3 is CASSLGPRGRSETQYF. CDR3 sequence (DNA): TGTGCCAGCAGCTTAGGACCTAGGGGGCGTTCAGAGACCCAGTACTTC.